Sequencing of this TCR beta chain was carried out in a study of blood T cell repertoires in COVID-19. Study as a whole: Some COVID-19 samples were acute and others convalescent; all came from the United States, Italy and Spain. PBMCs, B-cell-depleted T cells, or T cells were the source of the cDNA or gDNA that made up the material.

This CDR3 is 13 amino acids long. Trimming removed 0 bases at V and 7 bases at J, with 10 bases between. Germline lookup yields CDR1 GTSNPN and CDR2 SVGIG (reference sequence). TCRdb's copy holds only in-frame clones and misses some; the assay was immunoSEQ multiplex PCR. The data show roughly 320,000 clones, 85% to 90% seen once. The chain links TRBV30 to TRBJ2-1, with TRBD2 as a possible D gene (6 bases). Sequencing used peripheral blood. This TCR derives from a man between 65 and 85 years old with acute or convalescent COVID-19. The CDR3 nucleotides are TGTGCCTGGAGTGTACGCGGGGTGAATGAGCAGTTCTTC. It codes for CAWSVRGVNEQFF.